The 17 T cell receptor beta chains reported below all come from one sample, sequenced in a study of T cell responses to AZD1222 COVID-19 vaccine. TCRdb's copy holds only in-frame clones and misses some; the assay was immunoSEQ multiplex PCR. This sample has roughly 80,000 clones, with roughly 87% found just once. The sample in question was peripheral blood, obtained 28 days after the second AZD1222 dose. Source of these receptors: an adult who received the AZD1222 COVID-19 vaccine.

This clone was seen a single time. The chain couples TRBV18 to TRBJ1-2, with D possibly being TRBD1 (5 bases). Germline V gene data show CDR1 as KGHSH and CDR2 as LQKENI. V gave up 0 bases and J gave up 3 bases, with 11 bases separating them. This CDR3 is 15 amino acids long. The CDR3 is CASSPPWDGDYGYTF. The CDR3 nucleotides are TGTGCCAGCTCACCACCATGGGACGGAGACTATGGCTACACCTTC.

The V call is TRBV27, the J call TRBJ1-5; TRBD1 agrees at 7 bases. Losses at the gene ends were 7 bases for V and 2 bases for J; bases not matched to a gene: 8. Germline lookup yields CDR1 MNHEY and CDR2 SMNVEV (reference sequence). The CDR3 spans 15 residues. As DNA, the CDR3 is TGTGCCAGCATCCTGCAGGGGGTCGGCAATCAGCCCCAGCATTTT. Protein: CASILQGVGNQPQHF.

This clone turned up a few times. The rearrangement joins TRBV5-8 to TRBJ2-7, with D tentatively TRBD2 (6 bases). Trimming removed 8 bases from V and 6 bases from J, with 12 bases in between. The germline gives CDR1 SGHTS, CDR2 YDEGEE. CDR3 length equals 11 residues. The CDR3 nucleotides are TGTGCCAGTGGAAGGGGAGGCGAGCAGTACTTC. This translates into CASGRGGEQYF.

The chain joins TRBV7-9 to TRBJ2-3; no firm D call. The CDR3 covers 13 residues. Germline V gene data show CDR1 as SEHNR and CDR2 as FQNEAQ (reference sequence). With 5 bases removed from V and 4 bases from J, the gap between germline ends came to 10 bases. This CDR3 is CASSVSVADTQYF. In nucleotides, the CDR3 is TGTGCCAGCAGCGTATCCGTGGCAGATACGCAGTATTTT.

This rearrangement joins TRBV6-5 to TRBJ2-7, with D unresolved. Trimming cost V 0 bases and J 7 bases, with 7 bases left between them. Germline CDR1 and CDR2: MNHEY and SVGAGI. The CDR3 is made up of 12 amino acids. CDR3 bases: TGTGCCAGCAGTTACTCGATGGATGAGCAGTACTTC. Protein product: CASSYSMDEQYF.

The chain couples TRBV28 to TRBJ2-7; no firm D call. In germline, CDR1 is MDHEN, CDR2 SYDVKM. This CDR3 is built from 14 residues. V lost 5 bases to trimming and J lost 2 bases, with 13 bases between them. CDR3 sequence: CASSPIQDPYEQYF. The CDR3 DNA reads TGTGCCAGCAGTCCTATACAAGACCCCTACGAGCAGTACTTC. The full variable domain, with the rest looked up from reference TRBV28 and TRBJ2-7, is DVKVTQSSRYLVKRTGEKVFLECVQDMDHENMFWYRQDPGLGLRLIYFSYDVKMKEKGDIPEGYSVSREKKERFSLILESASTNQTSMYLCASSPIQDPYEQYFGPGTRLTVT.

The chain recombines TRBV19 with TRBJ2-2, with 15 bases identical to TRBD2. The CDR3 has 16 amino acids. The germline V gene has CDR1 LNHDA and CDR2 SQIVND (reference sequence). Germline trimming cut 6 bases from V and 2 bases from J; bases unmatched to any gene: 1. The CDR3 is CASRGLAGGNTGELFF. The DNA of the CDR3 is TGTGCCAGTAGGGGACTAGCGGGGGGCAACACCGGGGAGCTGTTTTTT.

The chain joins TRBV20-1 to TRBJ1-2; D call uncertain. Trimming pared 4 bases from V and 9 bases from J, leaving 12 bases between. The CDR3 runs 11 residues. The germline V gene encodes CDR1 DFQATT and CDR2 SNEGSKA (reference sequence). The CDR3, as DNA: TGCAGTGCTACGGCCCAAGCAAGCTACACCTTC. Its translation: CSATAQASYTF.

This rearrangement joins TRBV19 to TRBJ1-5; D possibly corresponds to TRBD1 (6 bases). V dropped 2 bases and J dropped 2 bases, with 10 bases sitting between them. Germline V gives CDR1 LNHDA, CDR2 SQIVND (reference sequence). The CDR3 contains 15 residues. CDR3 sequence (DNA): TGTGCCAGTAGTATACAGGCAGGGGGCAATCAGCCCCAGCATTTT. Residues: CASSIQAGGNQPQHF.

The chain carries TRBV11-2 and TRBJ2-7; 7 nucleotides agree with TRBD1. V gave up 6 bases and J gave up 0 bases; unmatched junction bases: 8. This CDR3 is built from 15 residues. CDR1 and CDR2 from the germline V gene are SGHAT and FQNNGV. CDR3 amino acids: CASRAPGTASYEQYF. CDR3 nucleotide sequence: TGTGCCAGCAGGGCTCCAGGGACAGCCTCCTACGAGCAGTACTTC.

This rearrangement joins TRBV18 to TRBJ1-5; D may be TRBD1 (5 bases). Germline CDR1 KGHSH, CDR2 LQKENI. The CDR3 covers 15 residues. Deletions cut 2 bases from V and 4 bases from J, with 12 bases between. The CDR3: CASSPMGRENQPQHF. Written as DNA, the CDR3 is TGTGCCAGCTCACCAATGGGCAGGGAGAATCAGCCCCAGCATTTT.

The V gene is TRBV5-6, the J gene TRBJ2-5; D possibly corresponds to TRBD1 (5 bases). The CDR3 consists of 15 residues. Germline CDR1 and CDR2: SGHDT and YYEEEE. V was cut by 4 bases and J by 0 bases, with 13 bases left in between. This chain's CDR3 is CASSQARGDQETQYF. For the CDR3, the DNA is TGTGCCAGCAGCCAGGCAAGGGGCGACCAAGAGACCCAGTACTTC. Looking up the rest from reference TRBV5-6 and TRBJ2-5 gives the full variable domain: DAGVTQSPTHLIKTRGQQVTLRCSPKSGHDTVSWYQQALGQGPQFIFQYYEEEERQRGNFPDRFSGHQFPNYSSELNVNALLLGDSALYLCASSQARGDQETQYFGPGTRLLVL.

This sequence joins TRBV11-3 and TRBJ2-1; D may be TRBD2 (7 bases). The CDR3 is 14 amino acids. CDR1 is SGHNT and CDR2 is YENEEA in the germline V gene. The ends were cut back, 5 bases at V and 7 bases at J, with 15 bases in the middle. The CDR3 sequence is CASSPLGGPNEQFF. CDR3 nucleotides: TGTGCCAGCAGCCCCCTGGGGGGGCCGAATGAGCAGTTCTTC.

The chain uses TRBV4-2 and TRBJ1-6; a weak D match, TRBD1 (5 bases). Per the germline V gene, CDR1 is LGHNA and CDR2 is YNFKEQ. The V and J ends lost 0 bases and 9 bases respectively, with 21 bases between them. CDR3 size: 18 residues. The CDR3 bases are TGTGCCAGCAGCCAAGATGACAGCGATGGTCGGAAGGGTTCACCCCTCCACTTT. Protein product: CASSQDDSDGRKGSPLHF.

The CDR3 here is CASSQGVIAHPDQETQYF. Here the CDR3 DNA reads TGTGCCAGCAGCCAAGGGGTCATCGCTCACCCGGACCAAGAGACCCAGTACTTC. The rearrangement uses TRBV14 and TRBJ2-5; D gene unclear. Trimming removed 1 base at V and 0 bases at J, with 18 bases between. This CDR3 contains 18 residues. CDR1 is SGHDN, CDR2 FVKESK, per germline. The full variable domain, completed using reference TRBV14 and TRBJ2-5, is EAGVTQFPSHSVIEKGQTVTLRCDPISGHDNLYWYRRVMGKEIKFLLHFVKESKQDESGMPNNRFLAERTGGTYSTLKVQPAELEDSGVYFCASSQGVIAHPDQETQYFGPGTRLLVL.

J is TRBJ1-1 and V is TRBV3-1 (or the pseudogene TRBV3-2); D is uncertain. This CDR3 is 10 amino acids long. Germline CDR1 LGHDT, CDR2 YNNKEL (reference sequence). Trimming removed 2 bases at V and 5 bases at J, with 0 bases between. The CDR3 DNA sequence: TGTGCCAGCAGCCAAACTGAAGCTTTCTTT. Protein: CASSQTEAFF.

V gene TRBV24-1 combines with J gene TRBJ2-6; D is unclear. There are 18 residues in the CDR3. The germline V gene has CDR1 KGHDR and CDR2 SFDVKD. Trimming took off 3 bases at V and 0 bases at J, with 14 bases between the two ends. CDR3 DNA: TGTGCCACCAGTGATAACCCTGGACGGTCCTCTGGGGCCAACGTCCTGACTTTC. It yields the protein CATSDNPGRSSGANVLTF.